This T cell receptor (beta chain) was sequenced in a study of vaccination effects on CD4 cells after COVID-19. Antigen-specific CD4+ T cells expanded by the ViraFEST assay with viral peptide pools were then sequenced. Culturing for about ten days preceded CD4+ T cell isolation. Vaccine administered to participants consisted of two doses of either BNT162b2 or mRNA-1273. Libraries were prepared by immunoSEQ multiplex PCR; TCRdb keeps only in-frame clonotypes and omits some of them. This table holds roughly 59,000 clones, around 78% found once. As for this clone: The antigen remains unidentified.

The germline V and J ends were trimmed by 5 bases and 0 bases, with 8 bases remaining between them. CDR1 is WNHNN, CDR2 SYGVQD, per germline (reference sequence). The CDR3 runs to 14 residues. Here the sequenced sample was CD4+ T cells from PBMCs cultured with HCoV-OC43 spike peptides, taken after COVID-19 vaccination. Subset: HCoV-OC43 spike overlapping peptide pool stimulation. The receptor comes from a human donor who received a COVID-19 vaccine. This chain connects TRBV10-1 to TRBJ2-1; D is unresolved. The CDR3 DNA reads TGCGCCAGCAGTCCGACGAGCTCCTACAATGAGCAGTTCTTC. Its translation: CASSPTSSYNEQFF.